The source of this TCR beta chain is a study of OX40 agonist ivuxolimab in advanced cancers. The table came from immunoSEQ multiplex PCR; TCRdb's copy has only in-frame clones and leaves some out. The table has 50,000 to 70,000 clones, around 87% seen once. The CDR3 is made up of 16 amino acids. Trimming left V 3 bases short and J 6 bases short, with 15 bases between. The sample was CD4+ or CD8+ T cells sorted from blood, taken in a trial of the OX40 agonist ivuxolimab. The chain has TRBV23-1 and TRBJ1-6; no firm D call. Being an ORF, TRBV23-1 has a function that is uncertain. The clonotype comes from an adult with an advanced solid tumor such as melanoma, head and neck, liver or kidney cancer. CDR3 DNA: TGCGCCAGCAGTCACCCAAGGGAGTTGCTTAATTCACCCCTCCACTTT. Its translation: CASSHPRELLNSPLHF.